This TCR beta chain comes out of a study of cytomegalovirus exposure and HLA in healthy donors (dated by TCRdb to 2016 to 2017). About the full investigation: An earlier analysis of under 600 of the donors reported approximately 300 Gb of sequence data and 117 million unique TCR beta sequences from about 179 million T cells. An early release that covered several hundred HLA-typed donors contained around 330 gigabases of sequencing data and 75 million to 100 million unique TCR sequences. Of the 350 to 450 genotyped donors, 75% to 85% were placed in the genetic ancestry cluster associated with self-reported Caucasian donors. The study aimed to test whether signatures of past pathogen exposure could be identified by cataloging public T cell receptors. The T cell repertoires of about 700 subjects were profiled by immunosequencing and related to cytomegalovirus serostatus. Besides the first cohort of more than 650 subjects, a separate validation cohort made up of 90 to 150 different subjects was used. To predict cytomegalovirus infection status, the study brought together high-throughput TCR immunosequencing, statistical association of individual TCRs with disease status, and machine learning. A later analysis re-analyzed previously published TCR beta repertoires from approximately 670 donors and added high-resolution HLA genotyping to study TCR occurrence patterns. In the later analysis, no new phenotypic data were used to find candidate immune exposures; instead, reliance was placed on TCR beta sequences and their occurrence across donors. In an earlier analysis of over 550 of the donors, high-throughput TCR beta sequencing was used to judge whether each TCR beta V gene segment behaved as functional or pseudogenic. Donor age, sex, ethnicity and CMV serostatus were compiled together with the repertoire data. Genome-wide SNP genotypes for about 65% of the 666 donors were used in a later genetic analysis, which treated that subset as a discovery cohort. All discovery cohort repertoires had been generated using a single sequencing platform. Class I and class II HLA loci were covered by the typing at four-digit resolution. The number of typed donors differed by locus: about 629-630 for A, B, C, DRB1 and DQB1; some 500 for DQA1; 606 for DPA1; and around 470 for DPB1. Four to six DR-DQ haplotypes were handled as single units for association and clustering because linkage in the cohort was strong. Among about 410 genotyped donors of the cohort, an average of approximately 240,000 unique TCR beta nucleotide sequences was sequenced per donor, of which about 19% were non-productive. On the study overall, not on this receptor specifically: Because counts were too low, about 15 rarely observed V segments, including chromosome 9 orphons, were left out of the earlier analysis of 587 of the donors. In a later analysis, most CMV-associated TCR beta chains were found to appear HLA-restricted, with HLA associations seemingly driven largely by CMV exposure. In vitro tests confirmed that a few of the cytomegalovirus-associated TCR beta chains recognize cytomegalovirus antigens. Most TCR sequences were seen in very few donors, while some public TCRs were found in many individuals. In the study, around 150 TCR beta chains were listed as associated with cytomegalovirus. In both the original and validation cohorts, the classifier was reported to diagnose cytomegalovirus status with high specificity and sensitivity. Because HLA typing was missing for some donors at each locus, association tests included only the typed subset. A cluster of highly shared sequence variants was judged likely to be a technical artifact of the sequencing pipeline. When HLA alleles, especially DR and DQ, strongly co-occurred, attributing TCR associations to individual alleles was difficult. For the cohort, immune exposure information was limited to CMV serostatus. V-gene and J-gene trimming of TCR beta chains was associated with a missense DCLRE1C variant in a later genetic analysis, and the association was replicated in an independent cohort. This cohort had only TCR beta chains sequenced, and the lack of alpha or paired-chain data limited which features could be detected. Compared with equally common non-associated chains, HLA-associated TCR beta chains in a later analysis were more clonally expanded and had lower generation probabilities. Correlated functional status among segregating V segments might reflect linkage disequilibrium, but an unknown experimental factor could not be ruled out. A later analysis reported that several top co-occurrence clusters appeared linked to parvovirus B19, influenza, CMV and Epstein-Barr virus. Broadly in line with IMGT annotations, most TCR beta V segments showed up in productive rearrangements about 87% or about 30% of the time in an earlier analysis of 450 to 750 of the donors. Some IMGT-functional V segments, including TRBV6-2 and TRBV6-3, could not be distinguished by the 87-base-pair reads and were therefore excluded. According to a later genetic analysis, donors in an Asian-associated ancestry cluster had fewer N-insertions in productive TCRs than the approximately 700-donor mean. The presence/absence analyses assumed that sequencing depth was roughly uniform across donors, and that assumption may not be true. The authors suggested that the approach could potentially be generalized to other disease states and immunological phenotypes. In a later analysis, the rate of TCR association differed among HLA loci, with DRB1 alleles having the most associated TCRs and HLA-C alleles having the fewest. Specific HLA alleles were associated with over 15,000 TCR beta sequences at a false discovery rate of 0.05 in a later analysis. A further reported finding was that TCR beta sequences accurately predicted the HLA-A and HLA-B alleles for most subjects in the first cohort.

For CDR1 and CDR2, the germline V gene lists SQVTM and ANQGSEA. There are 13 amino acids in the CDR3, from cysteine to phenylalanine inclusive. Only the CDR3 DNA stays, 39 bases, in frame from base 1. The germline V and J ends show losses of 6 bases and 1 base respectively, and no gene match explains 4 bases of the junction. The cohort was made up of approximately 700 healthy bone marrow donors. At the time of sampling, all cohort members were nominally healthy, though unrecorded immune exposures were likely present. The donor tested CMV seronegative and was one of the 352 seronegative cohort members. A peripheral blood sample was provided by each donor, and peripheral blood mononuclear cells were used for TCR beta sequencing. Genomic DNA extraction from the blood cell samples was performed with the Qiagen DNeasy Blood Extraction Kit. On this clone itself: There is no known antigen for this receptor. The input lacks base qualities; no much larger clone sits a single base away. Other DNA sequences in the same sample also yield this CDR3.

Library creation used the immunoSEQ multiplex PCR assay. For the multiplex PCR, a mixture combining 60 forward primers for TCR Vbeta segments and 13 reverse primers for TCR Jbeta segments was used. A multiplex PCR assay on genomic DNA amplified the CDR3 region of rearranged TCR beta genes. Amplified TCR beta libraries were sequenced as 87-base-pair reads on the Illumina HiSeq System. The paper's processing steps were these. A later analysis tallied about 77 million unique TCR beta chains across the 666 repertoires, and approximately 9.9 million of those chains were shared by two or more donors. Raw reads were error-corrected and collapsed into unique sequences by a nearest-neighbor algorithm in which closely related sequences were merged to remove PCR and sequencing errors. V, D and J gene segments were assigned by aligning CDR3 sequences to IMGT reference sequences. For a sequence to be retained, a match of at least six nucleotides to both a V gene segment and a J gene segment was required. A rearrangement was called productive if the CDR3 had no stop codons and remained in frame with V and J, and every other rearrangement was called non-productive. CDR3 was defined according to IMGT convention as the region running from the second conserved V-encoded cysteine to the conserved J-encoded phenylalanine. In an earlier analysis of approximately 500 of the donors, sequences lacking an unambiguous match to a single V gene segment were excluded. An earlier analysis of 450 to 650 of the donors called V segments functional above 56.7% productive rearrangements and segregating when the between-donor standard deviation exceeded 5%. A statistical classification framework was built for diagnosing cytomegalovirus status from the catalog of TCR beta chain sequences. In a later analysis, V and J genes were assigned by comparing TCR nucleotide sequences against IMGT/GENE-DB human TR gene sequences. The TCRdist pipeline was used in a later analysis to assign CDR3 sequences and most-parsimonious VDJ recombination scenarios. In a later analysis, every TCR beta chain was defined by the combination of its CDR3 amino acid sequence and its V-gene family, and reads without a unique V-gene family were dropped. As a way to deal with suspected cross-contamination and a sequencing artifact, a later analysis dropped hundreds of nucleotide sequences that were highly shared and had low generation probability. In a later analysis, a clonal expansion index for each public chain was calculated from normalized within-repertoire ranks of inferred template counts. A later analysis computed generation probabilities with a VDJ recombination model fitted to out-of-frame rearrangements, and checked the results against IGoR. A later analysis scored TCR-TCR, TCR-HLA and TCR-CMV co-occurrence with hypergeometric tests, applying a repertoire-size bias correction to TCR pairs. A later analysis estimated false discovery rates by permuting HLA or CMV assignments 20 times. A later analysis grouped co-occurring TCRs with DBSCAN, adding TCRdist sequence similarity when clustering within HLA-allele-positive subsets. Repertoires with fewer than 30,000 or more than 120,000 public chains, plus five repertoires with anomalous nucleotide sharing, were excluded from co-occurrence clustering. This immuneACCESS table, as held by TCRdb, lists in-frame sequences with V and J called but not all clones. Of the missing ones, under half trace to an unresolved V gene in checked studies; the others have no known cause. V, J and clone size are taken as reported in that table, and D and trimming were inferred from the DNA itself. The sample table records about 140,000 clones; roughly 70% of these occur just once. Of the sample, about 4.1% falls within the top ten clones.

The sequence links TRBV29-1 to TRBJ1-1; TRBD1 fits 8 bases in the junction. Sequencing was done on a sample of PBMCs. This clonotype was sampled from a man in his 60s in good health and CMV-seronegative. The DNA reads TGCAGCGTCGAGGGGACAGGGAACACTGAAGCTTTCTTT. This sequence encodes CSVEGTGNTEAFF.